This T cell receptor beta chain was identified during a study of blood T cells in healthy people across ages. PCR was performed a second time for about 7 to 11 cycles using a sample-barcoded 5' primer and a J-beta primer mix. TCRdb recomputed calls from the 5' RACE reads with MiXCR, one row per CDR3 protein. The sample lists under 2 million distinct CDR3 sequences, about 31% occurring once. Study results and caveats: Per million T cells, TCR beta diversity dropped about linearly as age rose. PBMC samples, being unsorted, prevented any conclusive comparison of naive and antigen-experienced cells. Strong correlation existed between TCR beta diversity and naive T cell percentage.

The germline V and J ends were trimmed by 0 bases and 5 bases, with 7 bases remaining between them. Germline V gives CDR1 LNHDA, CDR2 SQIVND (reference sequence). The CDR3 sequence is 13 residues long. This clonotype was seen a few times. What it binds is not known. The sequenced material came from blood. The receptor comes from a woman aged 25 to 39 in good health. V gene TRBV19 combines with J gene TRBJ2-5; unclear D gene. The CDR3 here is CASSIDRRETQYF. Written as DNA, the CDR3 is TGTGCCAGTAGTATAGATCGGCGTGAGACCCAGTACTTC.